Reported below is one TCR beta chain. Sequence at one end of the junction differs from germline and may be a read error. Documented time point: newly diagnosed GD, antithyroid drugs for less than 3 months. The TCR library was made from RNA extracted from PBMCs. These data belong to a study of regulatory T cells in long-lasting Graves disease. Library construction for TCR beta used iRepertoire HTBI primers and Arm-PCR of CDR3 regions. TCRdb analysed the multiplex PCR reads with MiXCR anew, one entry per CDR3 protein. The table has around 500,000 distinct CDR3 sequences, about 16% seen once. These data were likewise used in another study, on T cells in Graves' hyperthyroidism and ophthalmopathy.

This clonotype originated in a woman aged 40-65 years with Graves disease. This specimen was peripheral blood mononuclear cells (PBMCs), taken at new diagnosis, from a patient treated with antithyroid drugs.

This CDR3 is CASSLTGSYDEQFF. The CDR3 DNA reads as TGTGCCAGCAGTTTAACGGGATCCTACGATGAGCAGTTCTTC. The rearrangement uses TRBV28 and TRBJ2-1; D might be TRBD2 (5 bases). This CDR3 is 14 amino acids long. CDR1 MDHEN and CDR2 SYDVKM come from the germline V gene.